A selection of T cell receptor beta chains follows, all from one sample in a study of human T cells and chemical hapten exposure. TCRdb analysed the RACE reads with MiXCR anew, one entry per CDR3 protein. Of some 110,000 distinct CDR3 sequences detected, around 34% appear once; the ten largest clones hold about 2.9%. This material consisted of whole blood, taken in connection with sensitization to the hapten diphenylcyclopropenone (DPC). The receptors come from a man aged 40-49 years with alopecia areata. Some clones in this sample may be carry-over from other donors' samples. Both conserved end residues are part of each CDR3. D genes are given only for firm matches. A clone size is listed for some rows: how often the clone was seen (once, few, many), or a class if it is expanded.

.,few,TRBV9,TRBJ2-3,TGTGCCAGCAGCGTAGGTTTCATGGAGGTCTGGAATACGCAGTATTTT,CASSVGFMEVWNTQYF
TRBD1,.,TRBV27,TRBJ1-4,TGTGCCAGCAGTTTATCCGGGACAGGGGCTGAAAAACTGTTTTTT,CASSLSGTGAEKLFF
.,.,TRBV10-3,TRBJ1-2,TGTGCCATCAGTGAGTCGACCACCCCGGCCAATGGCTACACCTTC,CAISESTTPANGYTF
TRBD2,.,TRBV12-3/TRBV12-4,TRBJ2-3,TGTGCCAGCACCACCCAGCAGAGCGGGAGGGATACGCAGTATTTT,CASTTQQSGRDTQYF
.,few,TRBV18,TRBJ2-1,TGTGCCAGCTCACCACCGGGACAAAAGATCAATGAGCAGTTCTTC,CASSPPGQKINEQFF
.,.,TRBV29-1,TRBJ1-1,TGCAGCGTTGATACGTGGAATCCGAACACTGAAGCTTTCTTT,CSVDTWNPNTEAFF
.,.,TRBV6-2/TRBV6-3,TRBJ1-1,TGTGCCAGCAGATCCCGACAGGCGAAGAACACTGAAGCTTTCTTT,CASRSRQAKNTEAFF
.,.,TRBV4-3,TRBJ2-3,TGCGCCAGCAGCCAGGGACCGGGAGAGACGCAGTATTTT,CASSQGPGETQYF
.,.,TRBV6-5,TRBJ2-5,TGTGCCAGCAGTTCACAGGGTTTTTGGGAGACCCAGTACTTC,CASSSQGFWETQYF
.,many,TRBV27,TRBJ1-1,TGTGCCAGCAGTCCACCGGGGGGGGCCTACACTGAAGCTTTCTTT,CASSPPGGAYTEAFF
.,.,TRBV7-2,TRBJ2-7,TGTGCCAGCAGCGCCTTCGGCGACGAGCAGTACTTC,CASSAFGDEQYF
.,.,TRBV7-9,TRBJ2-3,TGTGCCAGCAGCTTAGCACTTAGCGGACCCACAGATACGCAGTATTTT,CASSLALSGPTDTQYF
TRBD2,.,TRBV10-3,TRBJ2-3,TGTGCCATCAGCACTAGCGGGAGTTCAGCCGAAGGGGATACGCAGTATTTT,CAISTSGSSAEGDTQYF
.,few,TRBV20-1,TRBJ1-6,TGCAGTGCTAGATACGGTGGGATTTCACCCCTCCACTTT,CSARYGGISPLHF
.,few,TRBV7-3,TRBJ2-5,TGTGCCAGCAGCCCCAACGGGGGCGGAGAGACCCAGTACTTC,CASSPNGGGETQYF
.,few,TRBV29-1,TRBJ2-5,TGCAGCGTTAGACTTTCCCAAGAGACCCAGTACTTC,CSVRLSQETQYF
TRBD1,.,TRBV6-2/TRBV6-3,TRBJ2-5,TGTGCCAGCAGGCTAAAGGGACAGGTCAAGGAGACCCAGTACTTC,CASRLKGQVKETQYF
.,once,TRBV29-1,TRBJ1-2,TGCAGCGTTGTAAGACCGGAGGATGGCTACACCTTC,CSVVRPEDGYTF
.,few,TRBV6-5,TRBJ2-7,TGTGCCAGCAGTCGTGAGTGGAGGGGTTCCTACGAGCAGTACTTC,CASSREWRGSYEQYF
TRBD2,.,TRBV6-2/TRBV6-3,TRBJ2-5,TGTGCCAGCAGTTACCCGCCGGGAGGTTTGACCCAGTACTTC,CASSYPPGGLTQYF
.,.,TRBV7-2,TRBJ2-4,TGTGCCAGCAGAGTGGGAGGAGACATTCAGTACTTC,CASRVGGDIQYF
.,.,TRBV5-1,TRBJ2-6,TGCGCCAGCAGCTTGGCGGCATTGGGCAACTCTGGGGCCAACGTCCTGACTTTC,CASSLAALGNSGANVLTF
.,.,TRBV27,TRBJ2-2,TGTGCCAGCAGTTTTTTGTTGAGGGGGAACACCGGGGAGCTGTTTTTT,CASSFLLRGNTGELFF
.,.,TRBV28,TRBJ1-2,TGTGCCAGCAGTTTAGCAGGGTATGGCTACACCTTC,CASSLAGYGYTF
.,.,TRBV29-1,TRBJ1-1,TGCAGCGTTGCCCGGACCATCATGAACACTGAAGCTTTCTTT,CSVARTIMNTEAFF
.,once,TRBV6-5,TRBJ2-7,TGTGCCAGTTCGTCCTCCATAAATAGCGGCAGCTCCTACGAGCAGTACTTC,CASSSSINSGSSYEQYF
.,.,TRBV2,TRBJ1-4,TGTGCCAGCAGTAACGGGGCCCCCAATGAAAAACTGTTTTTT,CASSNGAPNEKLFF
.,many,TRBV20-1,TRBJ2-5,TGCAGTGCTAGGGTAACGACTGGGGAGACCCAGTACTTC,CSARVTTGETQYF
TRBD1,.,TRBV3-1,TRBJ2-2,TGTGCCAGCAGCCAAGGGACAGGGGACACCGGGGAGCTGTTTTTT,CASSQGTGDTGELFF
TRBD2,few,TRBV5-1,TRBJ2-2,TGCGCCAGCAGCCAAAGCGGGGCGAACACCGGGGAGCTGTTTTTT,CASSQSGANTGELFF
TRBD2,once,TRBV7-3,TRBJ2-2,TGTGCCAGCAGCCCCCACATGGTCGGGAGGGGGACCGGGGAGCTGTTTTTT,CASSPHMVGRGTGELFF
TRBD2,few,TRBV6-1,TRBJ2-7,TGTGCCAGCAGTGACGGACTAGCGAGATGGGAGCAGTACTTC,CASSDGLARWEQYF
.,.,TRBV11-1,TRBJ2-6,TGTGCCAGCAGCTCGGGCAGATTATCTGGGGCCAACGTCCTGACTTTC,CASSSGRLSGANVLTF
.,.,TRBV4-3,TRBJ2-1,TGCGCCAGCAGCCAAGATGGGGCGGGGTACAATGAGCAGTTCTTC,CASSQDGAGYNEQFF
.,.,TRBV14,TRBJ2-1,TGTGCCAGCAGCCATTCTATCTCCGGGGCCTACAATGAGCAGTTCTTC,CASSHSISGAYNEQFF
.,few,TRBV14,TRBJ2-3,TGTGCCAGCAGCCCCCTGGCCACAGATACGCAGTATTTT,CASSPLATDTQYF
.,few,TRBV28,TRBJ2-3,TGTGCCAGCGTCTCCAATGAGCGACACATGCGCTCAGATACGCAGTATTTT,CASVSNERHMRSDTQYF
TRBD1,few,TRBV29-1,TRBJ2-1,TGCAGCGTCGGACAGGGAATCAATGAGCAGTTCTTC,CSVGQGINEQFF
.,.,TRBV9,TRBJ1-4,TGTGCCAGCAGCGTCATGGGCGGGGCGCGTAATGAAAAACTGTTTTTT,CASSVMGGARNEKLFF
TRBD2,few,TRBV20-1,TRBJ2-3,TGCAGTGCTCTCCGGACTAGCGGGAAATCGGATACGCAGTATTTT,CSALRTSGKSDTQYF
TRBD2,.,TRBV28,TRBJ2-5,TGTGCCAGCAGTCCTGGACTAGCGGGAGGCGGGGAGACCCAGTACTTC,CASSPGLAGGGETQYF
.,.,TRBV7-9,TRBJ2-5,TGTGCCAGCAGCCTCCCTGGACATAAAGAGACCCAGTACTTC,CASSLPGHKETQYF
TRBD2,few,TRBV28,TRBJ2-1,TGTGCCAGCAGTCCGCTTATAACAGCGGGAGGGTATGAGCAGTTCTTC,CASSPLITAGGYEQFF
TRBD2,few,TRBV29-1,TRBJ2-1,TGCAGCGTTGAAGACTGGGGGACTAGCAGCTACAATGAGCAGTTCTTC,CSVEDWGTSSYNEQFF
.,.,TRBV29-1,TRBJ2-7,TGCAGCGTTGAGCGCGTCCCGGGCGGCACCTACGAGCAGTACTTC,CSVERVPGGTYEQYF